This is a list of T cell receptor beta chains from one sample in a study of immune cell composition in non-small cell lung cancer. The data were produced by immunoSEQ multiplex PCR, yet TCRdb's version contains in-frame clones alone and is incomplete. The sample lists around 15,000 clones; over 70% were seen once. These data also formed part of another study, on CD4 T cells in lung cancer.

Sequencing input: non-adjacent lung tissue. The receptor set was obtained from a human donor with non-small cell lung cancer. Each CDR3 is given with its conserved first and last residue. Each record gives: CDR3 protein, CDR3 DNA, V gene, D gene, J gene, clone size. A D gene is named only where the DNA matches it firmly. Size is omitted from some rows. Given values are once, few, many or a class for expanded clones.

CDR3: CAWSPQGYQPQHF
DNA: TGTGCCTGGAGTCCACAGGGGTATCAGCCCCAGCATTTT
V: TRBV30
D: TRBD1
J: TRBJ1-5
size: -

CDR3: CATGMSYEQYF
DNA: TGTGCCACCGGGATGTCCTACGAGCAGTACTTC
V: TRBV10-3
D: -
J: TRBJ2-7
size: -

CDR3: CAWSRANTEAFF
DNA: TGTGCCTGGAGTAGGGCGAACACTGAAGCTTTCTTT
V: TRBV30
D: -
J: TRBJ1-1
size: once

CDR3: CASSTAYEQYF
DNA: TGTGCCAGCAGTACAGCCTACGAGCAGTACTTC
V: TRBV28
D: -
J: TRBJ2-7
size: -

CDR3: CASSLSQGARYGYTF
DNA: TGTGCCAGCAGCTTGTCACAGGGGGCGCGATATGGCTACACCTTC
V: TRBV7-9
D: TRBD1
J: TRBJ1-2
size: -

CDR3: CASSRTGRGGKDTQYF
DNA: TGTGCCAGCAGTCGGACAGGGCGAGGGGGGAAAGATACGCAGTATTTT
V: TRBV5-8
D: TRBD1
J: TRBJ2-3
size: few

CDR3: CASAKTSGDNEQFF
DNA: TGCGCCAGCGCTAAGACTAGCGGGGACAATGAGCAGTTCTTC
V: TRBV5-1
D: TRBD2
J: TRBJ2-1
size: -

CDR3: CASSRSGDSNQPQHF
DNA: TGCGCCAGCAGTCGGTCAGGGGATAGCAATCAGCCCCAGCATTTT
V: TRBV5-1
D: -
J: TRBJ1-5
size: -

CDR3: CASSLSRDNTGELFF
DNA: TGTGCCAGCAGCTTAAGCCGGGACAACACCGGGGAGCTGTTTTTT
V: TRBV7-3
D: -
J: TRBJ2-2
size: medium-sized

CDR3: CASTLIESEQFF
DNA: TGTGCCAGCACATTGATCGAGAGTGAGCAGTTCTTC
V: TRBV6-9
D: -
J: TRBJ2-1
size: -

CDR3: CASSLGPQSSYEQYF
DNA: TGTGCCAGCAGCTTAGGTCCCCAGAGCTCCTACGAGCAGTACTTC
V: TRBV7-6
D: -
J: TRBJ2-7
size: -

CDR3: CASSQERAGTLVTDTQYF
DNA: TGTGCCAGCAGCCAAGAACGGGCCGGGACTCTCGTAACAGATACGCAGTATTTT
V: TRBV4-2
D: -
J: TRBJ2-3
size: once

CDR3: CSVDGPAGTEAFF
DNA: TGCAGCGTTGACGGGCCCGCGGGCACTGAAGCTTTCTTT
V: TRBV29-1
D: -
J: TRBJ1-1
size: -

CDR3: CASSPFRAGELFF
DNA: TGTGCCAGTAGCCCCTTCAGGGCCGGGGAGCTGTTTTTT
V: TRBV19
D: -
J: TRBJ2-2
size: once

CDR3: CAYGHSGARRQYF
DNA: TGTGCCTACGGACATTCTGGAGCCCGCCGCCAGTACTTC
V: TRBV30
D: -
J: TRBJ2-7
size: -

CDR3: CSVGTGAGYTF
DNA: TGCAGCGTAGGGACAGGGGCTGGCTACACCTTC
V: TRBV29-1
D: TRBD1
J: TRBJ1-2
size: -

CDR3: CASTGESRMQYF
DNA: TGTGCCAGTACTGGAGAATCTAGAATGCAGTATTTT
V: TRBV2
D: -
J: TRBJ2-3
size: -

CDR3: CASRVDRVTETQYF
DNA: TGTGCCAGCAGGGTGGACAGGGTTACTGAGACCCAGTACTTC
V: TRBV7-9
D: TRBD1
J: TRBJ2-5
size: few

CDR3: CASSISQGPQETQYF
DNA: TGTGCCAGTAGTATCAGTCAGGGGCCCCAAGAGACCCAGTACTTC
V: TRBV19
D: -
J: TRBJ2-5
size: -

CDR3: CASSFGGTEAFF
DNA: TGTGCCAGCAGTTTCGGGGGCACTGAAGCTTTCTTT
V: TRBV6-5
D: -
J: TRBJ1-1
size: -

CDR3: CASSWDRNQPQHF
DNA: TGTGCCAGTAGTTGGGACAGGAATCAGCCCCAGCATTTT
V: TRBV19
D: TRBD1
J: TRBJ1-5
size: -